The clone carrying this T cell receptor (beta chain) occurred a few times. Its antigen is still unknown. This specimen comes from a study of T cells in Graves' hyperthyroidism and ophthalmopathy. Points from the study as a whole: Prediction of ophthalmopathy progression came a median approximately 6 months pre-onset. Researchers report that a 13 V-J model separated ophthalmopathy from stable hyperthyroidism. Clonotypes that were expanded in thyroid above 0.001 mostly appeared in blood too.

Germline lookup yields CDR1 SGDLS and CDR2 YYNGEE. The CDR3 totals 15 residues. Between the trimmed V and J ends, which lost 0 bases and 3 bases, there was a span of 13 bases. RNA transcripts served as the template for amplifying TCR beta CDR3 regions. The TCR CDR3 was amplified in a first-round RT-PCR using the HTBI primer set. TCRdb reprocessed the multiplex PCR reads with MiXCR, giving one entry per CDR3 protein. In the table there are 500,000 to 600,000 distinct CDR3 sequences, around 20% of which are singletons. The diagnostic basis comprised clinical symptoms, serum thyroxine and TRAb, thyroid ultrasound and orbital computed tomography.

The sequence derives from a man aged 35 to 55 with Graves' ophthalmopathy. The source material was blood. The gene calls are TRBV9 and TRBJ2-7; D is tentatively TRBD1 or TRBD2 (6 bases each). The CDR3 sequence: CASSVDVGGHYEQYF. CDR3 DNA: TGTGCCAGCAGCGTAGATGTCGGGGGCCACTACGAGCAGTACTTC. Using reference TRBV9 and TRBJ2-7 for the parts outside the CDR3, the full variable domain is DSGVTQTPKHLITATGQRVTLRCSPRSGDLSVYWYQQSLDQGLQFLIQYYNGEERAKGNILERFSAQQFPDLHSELNLSSLELGDSALYFCASSVDVGGHYEQYFGPGTRLTVT.